This is a list of T cell receptor beta chains from one sample in a study of shared clonotypes between healthy human individuals. TCRdb keeps only in-frame clones here, not all; method: immunoSEQ multiplex PCR. The sample yields 2 million to 3 million clones, 93% seen once. The sample was naive CD4+ T cells from PBMCs. These receptors were collected from a man aged 18 to 30 in good health. Some clones in this sample may be carry-over from other donors' samples. Each CDR3 is given with its conserved first and last residue. A D gene is named only where the DNA matches it firmly. Clone size is not always given. Where it is, it says once, few, many or a class for expanded clones.

clone_size	j_call	d_call	v_call	cdr3_aa	cdr3_nt
NA	TRBJ2-3	TRBD2	TRBV5-1	CASSSGLAGGGDTQYF	TGCGCCAGCAGCTCCGGACTAGCGGGAGGGGGAGATACGCAGTATTTT
NA	TRBJ2-7	NA	TRBV7-2	CASSSQASTLYEQYF	TGTGCCAGCAGCTCCCAAGCTAGCACGCTCTACGAGCAGTACTTC
NA	TRBJ2-3	TRBD2	TRBV5-6	CASSLAAETSGKTDTQYF	TGTGCCAGCAGCTTGGCCGCGGAGACTAGCGGGAAAACAGATACGCAGTATTTT
NA	TRBJ1-2	NA	TRBV23-1	CASSHTPPRPLGYGYTF	TGCGCCAGCAGTCACACCCCCCCCAGACCCCTGGGATATGGCTACACCTTC
NA	TRBJ1-2	NA	TRBV28	CASSGPRGYTF	TGTGCCAGCAGTGGCCCGCGTGGCTACACCTTC
NA	TRBJ2-2	NA	TRBV9	CASSVLTGTNTGELFF	TGTGCCAGCAGCGTTCTCACGGGAACGAACACCGGGGAGCTGTTTTTT
NA	TRBJ2-4	NA	TRBV5-4	CASSPRPKNIQYF	TGTGCCAGCAGCCCCCGGCCCAAAAACATTCAGTACTTC
NA	TRBJ2-1	NA	TRBV5-1	CASSLVTDNEQFF	TGCGCCAGCAGCTTGGTTACCGACAATGAGCAGTTCTTC
NA	TRBJ2-1	TRBD1	TRBV5-5	CASSWTGENNEQFF	TGTGCCAGCAGCTGGACAGGGGAAAACAATGAGCAGTTCTTC
NA	TRBJ1-2	NA	TRBV6-5	CASSYGGSYYGYTF	TGTGCCAGCAGTTACGGCGGTTCCTACTATGGCTACACCTTC
NA	TRBJ2-2	TRBD2	TRBV6-6	CASITQRGELFF	TGTGCCAGCATCACTCAGCGGGGTGAGCTGTTTTTT
NA	TRBJ2-2	TRBD2	TRBV7-3	CASSSPAGGVTGELFF	TGTGCCAGCAGCTCACCAGCGGGAGGAGTCACCGGGGAGCTGTTTTTT
NA	TRBJ2-7	NA	TRBV18	CASSPGGAVYEQYF	TGTGCCAGCTCACCGGGGGGGGCCGTATACGAGCAGTACTTC
once	TRBJ2-7	NA	TRBV5-1	CASSLALATYEQYF	TGCGCCAGCAGCTTGGCGCTAGCAACCTACGAGCAGTACTTC
NA	TRBJ2-1	NA	TRBV29-1	CSGGRLTGLGGSYNEQFF	TGCAGCGGTGGCCGTTTGACAGGGTTGGGGGGGTCCTACAATGAGCAGTTCTTC
NA	TRBJ1-5	NA	TRBV30	CAWSVGVDVAQHF	TGTGCCTGGAGTGTTGGGGTGGATGTAGCCCAGCATTTT
NA	TRBJ2-1	NA	TRBV11-3	CASSLGEEREQFF	TGTGCCAGCAGCTTAGGGGAAGAGCGGGAGCAGTTCTTC
NA	TRBJ1-5	TRBD1	TRBV5-1	CASSLAGTANQPQHF	TGCGCCAGCAGCTTGGCCGGGACAGCAAATCAGCCCCAGCATTTT
NA	TRBJ2-7	NA	TRBV7-6	CASSLLPDVYEQYF	TGTGCCAGCAGCTTACTCCCGGACGTGTACGAGCAGTACTTC
once	TRBJ2-7	NA	TRBV5-6	CASRPDLGAGEQYF	TGTGCCAGCAGGCCTGATTTGGGGGCGGGCGAGCAGTACTTC
NA	TRBJ2-7	TRBD1	TRBV4-1	CASTQGPGQGSYEQYF	TGCGCCAGCACCCAGGGCCCGGGACAGGGGTCCTACGAGCAGTACTTC
NA	TRBJ2-1	NA	TRBV2	CASSGSNEQFF	TGTGCCAGCAGTGGCAGCAATGAGCAGTTCTTC
NA	TRBJ1-5	NA	TRBV7-2	CASSAEQTQQPQHF	TGTGCCAGCAGCGCCGAACAAACTCAACAGCCCCAGCATTTT
few	TRBJ2-7	NA	TRBV10-2	CASRLLEYQYF	TGCGCCAGCCGCCTTCTGGAGTATCAGTACTTC
NA	TRBJ2-1	NA	TRBV11-1	CASSYGTYRDEQFF	TGTGCCAGCAGCTATGGGACATATCGTGATGAGCAGTTCTTC
once	TRBJ2-3	NA	TRBV28	CASSLITVSRQRGPTDTQYF	TGTGCCAGCAGTTTAATCACCGTGTCGCGTCAACGCGGCCCCACAGATACGCAGTATTTT
NA	TRBJ2-7	NA	TRBV11-1	CASSRSSGTRDEQYF	TGTGCCAGCAGCCGAAGCTCCGGGACACGCGACGAGCAGTACTTC
NA	TRBJ1-1	NA	TRBV5-1	CASSWSVNTEAFF	TGCGCCAGCAGCTGGTCAGTTAACACTGAAGCTTTCTTT
NA	TRBJ2-7	TRBD2	TRBV27	CASSPRLADLRNEQYF	TGTGCCAGCAGTCCCCGACTAGCGGACCTACGGAACGAGCAGTACTTC
NA	TRBJ1-2	NA	TRBV27	CASRRTTVLGYTF	TGTGCCAGCCGGAGGACAACCGTTCTAGGCTACACCTTC
NA	TRBJ2-7	TRBD1	TRBV5-8	CASSLGQGRTNEQYF	TGTGCCAGCAGCCTCGGACAGGGCCGGACCAACGAGCAGTACTTC
NA	TRBJ1-1	NA	TRBV12-5	CASGLSNTEAFF	TGTGCTAGTGGCCTAAGCAACACTGAAGCTTTCTTT
NA	TRBJ2-1	TRBD2	TRBV4-1	CASSPGLGDYNEQFF	TGCGCCAGCAGCCCAGGACTAGGGGACTACAATGAGCAGTTCTTC
once	TRBJ1-1	NA	TRBV28	CASSLEDNLNTEAFF	TGTGCCAGCAGTCTTGAGGACAACCTGAACACTGAAGCTTTCTTT
NA	TRBJ2-5	NA	TRBV28	CATNYVSRQETQYF	TGTGCCACTAACTACGTGAGCAGACAAGAGACCCAGTACTTC
NA	TRBJ2-7	TRBD2	TRBV28	CASRPSGAGGINEQYF	TGTGCCAGCAGGCCCTCCGGAGCGGGAGGAATCAACGAGCAGTACTTC
NA	TRBJ2-3	NA	TRBV29-1	CSATRGGYTDTQYF	TGCAGCGCCACGAGGGGCGGATACACAGATACGCAGTATTTT
NA	TRBJ2-1	NA	TRBV5-1	CASSLAISRAVLGLSEQFF	TGCGCCAGCAGCTTGGCCATTTCGAGGGCGGTCCTGGGGTTGAGTGAGCAGTTCTTC
NA	TRBJ2-6	NA	TRBV25-1	CASSDTRQAGANVLTF	TGTGCCAGCAGTGACACACGACAGGCTGGGGCCAACGTCCTGACTTTC
NA	TRBJ2-7	TRBD1	TRBV4-1	CASSQGIQGVWEQYF	TGCGCCAGCAGCCAAGGGATCCAGGGGGTGTGGGAGCAGTACTTC
NA	TRBJ1-4	NA	TRBV7-6	CASSLAGGYEKLFF	TGTGCCAGCAGCTTAGCAGGGGGTTATGAAAAACTGTTTTTT
once	TRBJ1-3	NA	TRBV30	CASSGVGNTIYF	TGTGCCTCATCGGGGGTCGGAAACACCATATATTTT
NA	TRBJ2-6	NA	TRBV6-6	CASSYTGANVLTF	TGTGCCAGCAGTTACACTGGGGCCAACGTCCTGACTTTC
NA	TRBJ2-5	NA	TRBV9	CASSVVGGKETQYF	TGTGCCAGCAGCGTAGTTGGCGGAAAAGAGACCCAGTACTTC
NA	TRBJ1-2	NA	TRBV28	CASSGTEYGYTF	TGTGCCAGCAGTGGAACCGAGTATGGCTACACCTTC
once	TRBJ2-1	TRBD2	TRBV6-4	CASSENSGVMSQFF	TGTGCCAGCAGTGAGAATAGCGGGGTTATGAGTCAGTTCTTC
few	TRBJ1-2	NA	TRBV30	CAWTTGNYYGYTF	TGTGCCTGGACAACAGGGAACTACTATGGCTACACCTTC
NA	TRBJ2-7	TRBD2	TRBV4-1	CASSARTSGTYEQYF	TGCGCCAGCAGCGCGCGGACTAGCGGGACATACGAGCAGTACTTC